The clone carrying this T cell receptor beta chain was seen at least ten times. Genomic DNA constituted the template upon which TCR beta VDJ and CDR3 profiling was performed. TCRdb re-analysed the reads in MiXCR, keeping a single row per CDR3 protein. The repertoire has 150,000 to 180,000 distinct CDR3 sequences, roughly half of them found once; the top ten carry approximately 12%. This sample was included in a study of CD8+CD57+ T cells in acquired aplastic anemia. Before being chosen for sequencing, patients had shown CD8+CD57+ cell expansion by flow cytometry. This CDR3 is built from 14 residues. Germline CDR1 is SGHKS and CDR2 is YYEKEE (reference sequence). V lost 0 bases, J lost 7 bases, and 11 bases lay in between.

The sample consisted of sorted CD4+, CD8+, or CD8+CD57+ T cells (not recorded which) from PBMCs. The J gene is TRBJ2-1, the V gene TRBV5-5, with D tentatively TRBD2 (7 bases). This TCR was recovered from a human donor with aplastic anemia. CDR3 bases: TGTGCCAGCAGCTTGGGAGGGGGGGCGAATGAGCAGTTCTTC. Protein: CASSLGGGANEQFF.